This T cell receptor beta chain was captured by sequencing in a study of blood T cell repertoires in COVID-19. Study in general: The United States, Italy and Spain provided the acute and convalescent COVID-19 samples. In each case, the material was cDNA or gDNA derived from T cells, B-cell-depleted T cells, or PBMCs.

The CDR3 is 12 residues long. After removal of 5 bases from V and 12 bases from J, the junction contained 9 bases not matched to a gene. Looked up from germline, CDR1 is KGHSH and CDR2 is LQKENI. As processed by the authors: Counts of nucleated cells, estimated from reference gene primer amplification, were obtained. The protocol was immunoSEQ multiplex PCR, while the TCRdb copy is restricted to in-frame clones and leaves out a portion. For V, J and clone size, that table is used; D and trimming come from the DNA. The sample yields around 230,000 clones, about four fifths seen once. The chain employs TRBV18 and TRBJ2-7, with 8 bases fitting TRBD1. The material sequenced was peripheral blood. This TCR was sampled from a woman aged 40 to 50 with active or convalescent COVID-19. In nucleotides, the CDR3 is TGTGCCAGCTCAGCAGACAGGGGATTTTCGTACTTC. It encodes CASSADRGFSYF.